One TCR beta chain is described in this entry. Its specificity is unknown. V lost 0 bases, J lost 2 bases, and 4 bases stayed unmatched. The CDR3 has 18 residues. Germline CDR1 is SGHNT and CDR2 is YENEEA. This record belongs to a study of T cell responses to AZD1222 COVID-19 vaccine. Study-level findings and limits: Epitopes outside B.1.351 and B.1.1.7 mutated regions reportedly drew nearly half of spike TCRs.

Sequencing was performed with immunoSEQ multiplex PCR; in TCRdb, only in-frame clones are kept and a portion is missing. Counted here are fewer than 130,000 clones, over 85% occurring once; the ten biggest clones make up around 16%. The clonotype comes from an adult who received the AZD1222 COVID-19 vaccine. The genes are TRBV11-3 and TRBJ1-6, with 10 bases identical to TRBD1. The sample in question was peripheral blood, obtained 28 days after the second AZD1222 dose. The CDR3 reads CASSLEDRGSTYNSPLHF. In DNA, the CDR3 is TGTGCCAGCAGCTTAGAGGACAGGGGGAGTACCTATAATTCACCCCTCCACTTT.